This T cell receptor beta chain was recovered during a study of blood T cell repertoires in COVID-19. As for the study in general: Acute-phase and convalescent COVID-19 samples originated in the United States, Italy and Spain. T cells, B-cell-depleted T cells, or PBMCs provided the cDNA or gDNA that served as material.

The CDR3 covers 13 residues. Germline assignment: CDR1 SNHLY and CDR2 FYNNEI. Trimming removed 11 bases from V and 3 bases from J; junction bases left unmatched: 7. Under the authors' procedure: Estimation of nucleated cell counts was performed using reference gene primer amplification. Sequencing was performed with immunoSEQ multiplex PCR; in TCRdb, only in-frame clones are kept and a portion is missing. That table is the source of V, J and clone size, and D and trimming were worked out from the DNA. The sample has under 50,000 clones; around 77% are singletons. This TCR derives from a man older than 75 with active or convalescent COVID-19. Sequences were obtained from peripheral blood. The chain is built from TRBV2 and TRBJ1-2; 9 bases line up with TRBD1. CDR3 sequence reads: CAGLTGGHYGYTF. CDR3 sequence (DNA): TGTGCCGGTCTGACAGGGGGTCACTATGGCTACACCTTC.